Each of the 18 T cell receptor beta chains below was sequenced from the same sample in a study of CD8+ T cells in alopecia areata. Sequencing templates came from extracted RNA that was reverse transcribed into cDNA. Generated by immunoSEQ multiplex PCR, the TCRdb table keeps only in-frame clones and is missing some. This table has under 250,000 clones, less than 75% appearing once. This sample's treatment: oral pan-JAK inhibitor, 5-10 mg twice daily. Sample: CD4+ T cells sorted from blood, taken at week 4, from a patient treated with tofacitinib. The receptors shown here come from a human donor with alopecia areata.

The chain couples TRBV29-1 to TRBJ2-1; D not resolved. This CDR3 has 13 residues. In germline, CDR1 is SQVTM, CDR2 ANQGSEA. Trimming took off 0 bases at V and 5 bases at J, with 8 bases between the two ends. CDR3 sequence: CSVEDLSDNEQFF. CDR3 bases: TGCAGCGTTGAAGACCTCTCTGACAATGAGCAGTTCTTC.

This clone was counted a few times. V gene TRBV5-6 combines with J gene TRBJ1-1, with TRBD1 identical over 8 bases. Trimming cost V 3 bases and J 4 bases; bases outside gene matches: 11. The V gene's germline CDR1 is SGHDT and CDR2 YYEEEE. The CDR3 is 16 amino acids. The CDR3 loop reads CASSSLRGQGPTEAFF. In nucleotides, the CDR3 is TGTGCCAGCAGCTCGCTGAGAGGACAGGGTCCCACTGAAGCTTTCTTT.

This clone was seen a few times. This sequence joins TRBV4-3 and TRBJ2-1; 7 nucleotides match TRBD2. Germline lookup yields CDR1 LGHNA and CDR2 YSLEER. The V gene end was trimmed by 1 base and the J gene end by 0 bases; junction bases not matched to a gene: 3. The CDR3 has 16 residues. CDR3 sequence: CASSQVGGSSYNEQFF. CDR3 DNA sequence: TGCGCCAGCAGCCAAGTCGGGGGGAGCTCCTACAATGAGCAGTTCTTC.

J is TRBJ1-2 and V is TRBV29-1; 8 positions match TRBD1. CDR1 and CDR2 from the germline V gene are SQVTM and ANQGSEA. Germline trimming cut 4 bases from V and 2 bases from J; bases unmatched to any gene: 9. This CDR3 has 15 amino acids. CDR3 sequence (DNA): TGCAGCGTTGTTTCGCAGGGGGCATACAACTATGGCTACACCTTC. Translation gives CSVVSQGAYNYGYTF.

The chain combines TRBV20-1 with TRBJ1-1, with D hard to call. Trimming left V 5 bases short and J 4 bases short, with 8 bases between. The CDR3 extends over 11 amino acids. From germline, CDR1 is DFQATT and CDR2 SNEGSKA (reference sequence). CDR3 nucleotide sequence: TGCAGTGCTTTACAAACCACTGAAGCTTTCTTT. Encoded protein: CSALQTTEAFF.

DNA for the CDR3: TGTGCCACCAGCAGTACTAATGAGCAGTTCTTC. Encoded protein: CATSSTNEQFF. V and J are TRBV15 and TRBJ2-1, with no clear D. The CDR3 extends over 11 amino acids. CDR1 is LNHNV, CDR2 YYDKDF, per germline (reference sequence). V shed 3 bases and J shed 7 bases, with 4 bases lying between them.

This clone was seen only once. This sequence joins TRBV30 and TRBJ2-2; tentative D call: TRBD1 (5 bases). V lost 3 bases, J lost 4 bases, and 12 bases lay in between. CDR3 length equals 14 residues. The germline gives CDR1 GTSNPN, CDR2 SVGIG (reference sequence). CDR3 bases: TGTGCCTGGAGGTGGGGCCCGGCCACCGGGGAGCTGTTTTTT. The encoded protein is CAWRWGPATGELFF.

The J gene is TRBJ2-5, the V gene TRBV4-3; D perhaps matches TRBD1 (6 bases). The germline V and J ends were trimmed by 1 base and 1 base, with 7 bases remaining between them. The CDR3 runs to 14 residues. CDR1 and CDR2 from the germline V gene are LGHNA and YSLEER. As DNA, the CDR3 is TGCGCCAGCAGCCAAGGACAGGCCCAAGAGACCCAGTACTTC. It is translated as CASSQGQAQETQYF.

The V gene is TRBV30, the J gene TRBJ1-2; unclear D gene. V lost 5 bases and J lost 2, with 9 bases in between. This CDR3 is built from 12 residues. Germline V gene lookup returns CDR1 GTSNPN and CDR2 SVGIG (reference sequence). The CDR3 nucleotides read TGTGCCTGGGACGGAACAAACTATGGCTACACCTTC. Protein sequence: CAWDGTNYGYTF.

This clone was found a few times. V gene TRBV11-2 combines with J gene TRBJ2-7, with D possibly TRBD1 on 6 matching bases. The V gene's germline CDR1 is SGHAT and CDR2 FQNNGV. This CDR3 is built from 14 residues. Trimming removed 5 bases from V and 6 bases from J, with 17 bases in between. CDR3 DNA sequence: TGTGCCAGCAGCCCTCGCGCAGGGGAGTCCGAGCAGTACTTC. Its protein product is CASSPRAGESEQYF.

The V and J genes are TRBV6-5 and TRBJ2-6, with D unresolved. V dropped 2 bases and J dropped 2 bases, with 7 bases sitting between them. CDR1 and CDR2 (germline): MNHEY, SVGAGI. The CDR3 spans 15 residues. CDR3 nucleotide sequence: TGTGCCAGCAGTTACGCGGCTACTGGGGCCAACGTCCTGACTTTC. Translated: CASSYAATGANVLTF.

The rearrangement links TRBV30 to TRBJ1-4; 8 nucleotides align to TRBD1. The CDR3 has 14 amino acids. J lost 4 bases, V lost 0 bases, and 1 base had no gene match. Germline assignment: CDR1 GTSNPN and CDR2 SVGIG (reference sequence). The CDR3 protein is CAWSVDRDNEKLFF. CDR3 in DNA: TGTGCCTGGAGTGTGGACAGGGATAATGAAAAACTGTTTTTT.

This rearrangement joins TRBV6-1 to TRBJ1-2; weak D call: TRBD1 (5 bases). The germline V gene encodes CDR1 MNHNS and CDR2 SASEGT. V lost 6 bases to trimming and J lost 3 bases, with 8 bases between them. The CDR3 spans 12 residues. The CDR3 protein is CASSRVDYGYTF. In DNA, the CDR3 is TGTGCCAGCAGCAGGGTAGACTATGGCTACACCTTC.

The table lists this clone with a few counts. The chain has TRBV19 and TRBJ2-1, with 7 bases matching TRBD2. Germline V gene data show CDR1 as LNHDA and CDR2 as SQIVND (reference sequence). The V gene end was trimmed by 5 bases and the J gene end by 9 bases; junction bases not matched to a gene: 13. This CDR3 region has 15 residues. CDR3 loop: CASSLTSAGHLEQFF. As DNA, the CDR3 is TGTGCCAGTAGTCTTACTAGCGCCGGGCATCTTGAGCAGTTCTTC. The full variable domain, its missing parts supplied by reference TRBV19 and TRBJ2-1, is DGGITQSPKYLFRKEGQNVTLSCEQNLNHDAMYWYRQDPGQGLRLIYYSQIVNDFQKGDIAEGYSVSREKKESFPLTVTSAQKNPTAFYLCASSLTSAGHLEQFFGPGTRLTVL.

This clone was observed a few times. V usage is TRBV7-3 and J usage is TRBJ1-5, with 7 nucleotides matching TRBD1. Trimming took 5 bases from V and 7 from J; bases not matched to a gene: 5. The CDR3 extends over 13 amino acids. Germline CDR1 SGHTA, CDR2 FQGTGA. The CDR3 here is CASSPDRAQPQHF. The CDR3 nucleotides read TGTGCCAGCAGCCCTGACAGGGCCCAGCCCCAGCATTTT.

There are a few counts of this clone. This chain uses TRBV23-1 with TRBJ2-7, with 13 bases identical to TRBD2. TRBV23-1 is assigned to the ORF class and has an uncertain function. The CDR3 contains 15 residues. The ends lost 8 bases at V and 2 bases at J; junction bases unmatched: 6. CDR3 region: CASGTSGAGTYEQYF. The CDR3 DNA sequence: TGCGCCAGCGGGACTAGCGGGGCCGGAACCTACGAGCAGTACTTC.

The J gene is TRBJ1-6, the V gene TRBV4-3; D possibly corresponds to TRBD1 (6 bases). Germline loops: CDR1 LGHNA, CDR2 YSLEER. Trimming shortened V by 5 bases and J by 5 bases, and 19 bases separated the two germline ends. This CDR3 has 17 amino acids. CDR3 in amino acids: CASSKNRDVLNNSPLHF. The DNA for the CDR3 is TGCGCCAGCAGCAAAAACAGGGACGTTCTGAATAATTCACCCCTCCACTTT.

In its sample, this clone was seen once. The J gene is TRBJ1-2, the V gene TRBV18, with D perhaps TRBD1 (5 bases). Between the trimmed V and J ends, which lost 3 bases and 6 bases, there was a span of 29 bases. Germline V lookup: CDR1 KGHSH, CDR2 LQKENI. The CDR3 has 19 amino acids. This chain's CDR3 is CASSPGVGAQGPSPHGYTF. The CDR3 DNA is TGTGCCAGCTCACCGGGAGTAGGGGCGCAGGGCCCTAGCCCTCATGGCTACACCTTC. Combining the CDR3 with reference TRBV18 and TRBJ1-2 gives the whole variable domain NAGVMQNPRHLVRRRGQEARLRCSPMKGHSHVYWYRQLPEEGLKFMVYLQKENIIDESGMPKERFSAEFPKEGPSILRIQQVVRGDSAAYFCASSPGVGAQGPSPHGYTFGSGTRLTVV.